These 4 T cell receptor beta chains were all obtained from the same sample, sequenced in a study of blood T cell repertoires in COVID-19. Sequenced by immunoSEQ multiplex PCR; TCRdb stores in-frame clones only, minus some. The sample carries about 250,000 clones, around 88% recorded once. The sequencing input was peripheral blood. The source is a woman aged 25 to 45 with COVID-19, enrolled during active disease.

The gene calls are TRBV28 and TRBJ1-5; TRBD1 might be the D (5 bases). CDR3 length: 14 amino acids. Germline V lookup: CDR1 MDHEN, CDR2 SYDVKM. With 3 bases removed from V and 4 bases from J, the gap between germline ends came to 10 bases. CDR3 DNA: TGTGCCAGCAGTTTTTCAGGGTATAATCAGCCCCAGCATTTT. Residues: CASSFSGYNQPQHF.

V and J are TRBV12-3 or TRBV12-4 and TRBJ2-7, with D tentatively TRBD2 (5 bases). This CDR3 is 13 amino acids long. The ends were cut back, 6 bases at V and 2 bases at J, with 11 bases in the middle. The chain's CDR3 is CASSSGMTYEQYF. The CDR3 DNA reads as TGTGCCAGCAGCTCCGGGATGACCTACGAGCAGTACTTC.

The chain combines TRBV19 with TRBJ2-7, with a possible D match to TRBD1 (6 bases). Germline V gene lookup returns CDR1 LNHDA and CDR2 SQIVND (reference sequence). V was cut by 3 bases and J by 1 base, with 7 bases left in between. The CDR3 is 13 residues long. The CDR3 here is CASSMTGSYEQYF. The CDR3 DNA reads TGTGCCAGTAGTATGACAGGTTCCTACGAGCAGTACTTC.

The V call is TRBV7-9, the J call TRBJ2-1; D not resolved. The germline V gene encodes CDR1 SEHNR and CDR2 FQNEAQ (reference sequence). This CDR3 region has 15 residues. Trimming removed 5 bases at V and 1 base at J, with 12 bases between. The CDR3 is CASSPTGYSYNEQFF. Here the CDR3 DNA reads TGTGCCAGCAGCCCAACGGGTTATTCCTACAATGAGCAGTTCTTC.